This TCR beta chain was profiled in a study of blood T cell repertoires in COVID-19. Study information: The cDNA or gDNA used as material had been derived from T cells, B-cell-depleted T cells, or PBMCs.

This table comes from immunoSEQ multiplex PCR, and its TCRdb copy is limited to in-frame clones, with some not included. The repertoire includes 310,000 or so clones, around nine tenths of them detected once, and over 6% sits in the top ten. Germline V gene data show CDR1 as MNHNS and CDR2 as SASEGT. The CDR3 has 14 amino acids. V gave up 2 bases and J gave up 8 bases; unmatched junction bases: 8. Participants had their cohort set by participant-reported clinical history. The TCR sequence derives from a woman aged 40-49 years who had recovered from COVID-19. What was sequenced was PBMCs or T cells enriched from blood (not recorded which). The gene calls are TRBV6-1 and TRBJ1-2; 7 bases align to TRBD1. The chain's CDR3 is CASSESRTGRGYTF. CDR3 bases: TGTGCCAGCAGTGAAAGCAGGACAGGTCGCGGCTACACCTTC.